These 14 T cell receptor beta chains originate from one sample sequenced in a study of shared clonotypes between healthy human individuals. TCRdb's table, derived via immunoSEQ multiplex PCR, lists solely in-frame clones and lacks some. In the table there are about 510,000 clones, 60% to 80% of which are singletons. Sequencing input: PBMCs. The receptors come from a woman aged 40 to 49 in good health. Some clones in this sample may be carry-over from other donors' samples.

The chain has TRBV21-1 and TRBJ1-1. TRBV21-1 has pseudogene status. This CDR3 region has 12 residues. The CDR3 loop reads CASGRIGGEAFF. The CDR3 DNA sequence: TGTGCCAGCGGACGGATTGGGGGTGAAGCTTTCTTT.

V is TRBV28 and J is TRBJ2-5; 14 bases are shared with TRBD2. V trimming: 6 bases; J trimming: 0 bases; junction bases outside the gene matches: 12. Looked up from germline, CDR1 is MDHEN and CDR2 is SYDVKM. The CDR3 spans 19 residues. CDR3 region: CASSKAGLAGVSYQETQYF. The CDR3 bases are TGTGCCAGCAGCAAGGCGGGACTAGCGGGAGTTAGTTACCAAGAGACCCAGTACTTC.

The CDR3 is CASSPDGSYGYTF. The CDR3 DNA reads TGTGCCAGCAGCCCGGACGGATCCTATGGCTACACCTTC. The chain has TRBV7-3 and TRBJ1-2; no reliable D call. There are 13 residues in the CDR3. Between the trimmed V and J ends, which lost 5 bases and 4 bases, there was a span of 11 bases. CDR1 and CDR2 from the germline V gene are SGHTA and FQGTGA.

The chain employs TRBV2 and TRBJ1-1; D uncertain. V was clipped by 2 bases and J by 11 bases, with 9 bases between them. The CDR3 runs to 11 residues. Germline CDR1 is SNHLY and CDR2 is FYNNEI. The CDR3 nucleotides read TGTGCCAGCAGTGAAAGGGTATGGGCTTTCTTT. Translating gives CASSERVWAFF.

The genes are TRBV2 and TRBJ2-3; the D is unclear. Germline CDR1 is SNHLY and CDR2 is FYNNEI. Trimming removed 4 bases from V and 1 base from J, with 12 bases in between. The CDR3 extends over 15 amino acids. As DNA, the CDR3 is TGTGCCAGCAGTGGGCAGCTCGGCCGCACAGATACGCAGTATTTT. This codes for CASSGQLGRTDTQYF.

This clone appeared a single time. The chain joins TRBV6-1 to TRBJ2-7; D unclear. Germline-derived CDR1 and CDR2 are MNHNS and SASEGT. V was trimmed by 2 bases and J by 2 bases, leaving 10 bases between them. CDR3 length: 14 residues. The CDR3 loop is CASSEMQAPYEQYF. The DNA for the CDR3 is TGTGCCAGCAGTGAAATGCAGGCCCCCTACGAGCAGTACTTC.

The rearrangement uses TRBV7-9 and TRBJ2-7; no definite D call. The V and J ends lost 3 bases and 9 bases respectively, with 12 bases between them. The CDR3 extends over 12 amino acids. The germline CDR1 and CDR2 sequences are SEHNR and FQNEAQ (reference sequence). The DNA of the CDR3 is TGTGCCAGCAGCTTCATGTCCGAAGGGCAGTACTTC. Protein sequence: CASSFMSEGQYF. Filled out from reference TRBV7-9 and TRBJ2-7, the complete variable domain reads DTGVSQNPRHKITKRGQNVTFRCDPISEHNRLYWYRQTLGQGPEFLTYFQNEAQLEKSRLLSDRFSAERPKGSFSTLEIQRTEQGDSAMYLCASSFMSEGQYFGPGTRLTVT.

This clone turned up a few times. This chain connects TRBV30 to TRBJ2-5; the D call may be TRBD1 or TRBD2 (6 bases each). The germline gives CDR1 GTSNPN, CDR2 SVGIG (reference sequence). V dropped 7 bases and J dropped 0 bases, with 18 bases sitting between them. The CDR3 length is 15 residues. CDR3: CALSSRRGYQETQYF. The CDR3 coding sequence is TGTGCCTTATCATCCCGGAGGGGGTACCAAGAGACCCAGTACTTC.

Written as DNA, the CDR3 is TGCGCCAGCAGCCGCTACCGGGCAGTAGTTGGCTACACCTTC. It yields the protein CASSRYRAVVGYTF. The chain joins TRBV4-3 to TRBJ1-2; unclear D gene. The germline V and J ends were trimmed by 4 bases and 7 bases, with 16 bases remaining between them. Germline lookup yields CDR1 LGHNA and CDR2 YSLEER. The CDR3 runs to 14 residues.

In the case of this clone: Different DNA sequences within this sample yield the same CDR3. The chain recombines TRBV5-1 with TRBJ2-7, with 8 nucleotides matching TRBD1. The CDR3 is made up of 17 amino acids. V was clipped by 6 bases and J by 1 base; unmatched bases: 15. CDR1 is SGHRS and CDR2 is YFSETQ in the germline V gene. Here the CDR3 DNA reads TGCGCCAGCACAAGGGGGACAGGAAACGGGGAATCCTACGAGCAGTACTTC. This encodes CASTRGTGNGESYEQYF.

V usage is TRBV7-2 and J usage is TRBJ2-7; 7 nucleotides align to TRBD2. V was pared by 5 bases and J by 1 base, with 8 bases of the junction left unmatched. This CDR3 contains 15 residues. Germline CDR1 SGHTA, CDR2 FQGNSA. CDR3 region: CASSPHSGPSYEQYF. The CDR3 nucleotides are TGTGCCAGCAGCCCTCATAGCGGGCCTTCCTACGAGCAGTACTTC.

In its sample, this clone was seen many times. This chain connects TRBV7-2 to TRBJ2-7; 8 bases agree with TRBD2. The CDR3 contains 15 residues. Germline CDR1 reads SGHTA; CDR2 reads FQGNSA. V lost 0 bases, J lost 3 bases, and 4 bases stayed unmatched. CDR3 sequence reads: CASSLAVAGIYEQYF. Here the CDR3 DNA reads TGTGCCAGCAGCTTAGCCGTAGCGGGGATCTACGAGCAGTACTTC.

V usage is TRBV27 and J usage is TRBJ2-7; D ambiguous. CDR3 length equals 15 residues. V dropped 2 bases and J dropped 0 bases, with 11 bases sitting between them. Germline V gives CDR1 MNHEY, CDR2 SMNVEV (reference sequence). The CDR3 protein is CASSLIAYSSYEQYF. In nucleotides, the CDR3 is TGTGCCAGCAGTTTAATTGCGTACAGCTCCTACGAGCAGTACTTC.

The rearrangement links TRBV10-3 to TRBJ1-2, with TRBD1 matching 7 bases. This CDR3 contains 13 residues. Germline CDR1 ENHRY, CDR2 SYGVKD. The trim removed 3 bases at V and 8 bases at J, leaving 6 bases unmatched. CDR3 protein: CAISERQGEGYTF. The CDR3 DNA is TGTGCCATCAGTGAAAGACAGGGCGAGGGCTACACCTTC.